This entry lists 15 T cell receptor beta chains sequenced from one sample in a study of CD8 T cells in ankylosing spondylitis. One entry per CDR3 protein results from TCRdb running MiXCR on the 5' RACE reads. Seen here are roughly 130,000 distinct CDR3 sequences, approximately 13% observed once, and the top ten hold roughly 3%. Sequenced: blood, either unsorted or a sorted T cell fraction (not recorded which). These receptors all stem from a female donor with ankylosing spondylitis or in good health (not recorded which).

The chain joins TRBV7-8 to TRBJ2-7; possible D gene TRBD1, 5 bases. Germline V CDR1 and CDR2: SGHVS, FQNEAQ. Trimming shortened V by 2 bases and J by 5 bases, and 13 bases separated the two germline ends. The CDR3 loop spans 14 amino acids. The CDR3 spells CASSLFQGSHEQYF. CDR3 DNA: TGTGCCAGCAGCTTATTCCAGGGCAGCCACGAGCAGTACTTC.

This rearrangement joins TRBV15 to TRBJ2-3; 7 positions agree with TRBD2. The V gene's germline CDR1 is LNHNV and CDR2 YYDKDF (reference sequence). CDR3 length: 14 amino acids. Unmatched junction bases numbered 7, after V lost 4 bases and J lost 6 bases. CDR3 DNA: TGTGCCACCAGCACCGGGGAGGGTGCGGATACGCAGTATTTT. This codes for CATSTGEGADTQYF.

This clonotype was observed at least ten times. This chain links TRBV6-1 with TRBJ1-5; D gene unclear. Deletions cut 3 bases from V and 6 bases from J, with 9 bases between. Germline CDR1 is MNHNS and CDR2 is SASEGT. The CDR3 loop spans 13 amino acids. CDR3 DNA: TGTGCCAGCAGTGATGGGGTCTTTCAGCCCCAGCATTTT. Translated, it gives CASSDGVFQPQHF.

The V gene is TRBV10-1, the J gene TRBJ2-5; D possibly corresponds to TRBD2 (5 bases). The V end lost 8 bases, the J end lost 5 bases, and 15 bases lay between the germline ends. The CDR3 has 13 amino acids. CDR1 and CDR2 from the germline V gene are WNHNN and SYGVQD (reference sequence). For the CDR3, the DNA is TGCGCCAGCCCGAACGGGATACGGGAGACCCAGTACTTC. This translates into CASPNGIRETQYF.

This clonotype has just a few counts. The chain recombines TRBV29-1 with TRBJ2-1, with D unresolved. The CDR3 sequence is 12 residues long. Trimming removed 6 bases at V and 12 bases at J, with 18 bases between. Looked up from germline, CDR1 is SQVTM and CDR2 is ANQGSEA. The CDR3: CSVQDSASGQFF. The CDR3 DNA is TGCAGCGTCCAAGATTCTGCCAGTGGGCAGTTCTTC.

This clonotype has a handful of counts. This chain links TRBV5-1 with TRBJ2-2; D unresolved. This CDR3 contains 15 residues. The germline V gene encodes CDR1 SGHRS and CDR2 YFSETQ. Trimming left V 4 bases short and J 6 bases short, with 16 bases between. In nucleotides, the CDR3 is TGCGCCAGCAGCCCGCGAGGTGGAAGTGCCGGGGAGCTGTTTTTT. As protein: CASSPRGGSAGELFF.

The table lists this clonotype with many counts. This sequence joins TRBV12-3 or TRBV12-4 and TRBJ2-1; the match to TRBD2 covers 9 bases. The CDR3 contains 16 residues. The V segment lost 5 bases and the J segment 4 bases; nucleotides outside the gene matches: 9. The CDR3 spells CASSTMGGGAYNEQFF. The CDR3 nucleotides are TGTGCCAGCAGTACCATGGGCGGGGGGGCGTACAATGAGCAGTTCTTC.

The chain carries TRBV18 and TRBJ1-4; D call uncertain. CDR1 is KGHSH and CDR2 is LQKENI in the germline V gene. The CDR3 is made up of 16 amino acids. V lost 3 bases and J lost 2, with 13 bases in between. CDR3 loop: CASSPVAGATNEKLFF. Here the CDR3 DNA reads TGTGCCAGCTCACCGGTGGCGGGTGCGACTAATGAAAAACTGTTTTTT.

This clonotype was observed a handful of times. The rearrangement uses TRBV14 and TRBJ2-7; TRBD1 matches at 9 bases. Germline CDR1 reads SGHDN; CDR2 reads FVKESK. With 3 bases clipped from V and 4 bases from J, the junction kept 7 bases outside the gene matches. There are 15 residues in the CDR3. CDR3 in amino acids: CASSHPGTGRYEQYF. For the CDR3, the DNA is TGTGCCAGCAGCCATCCCGGGACAGGGAGATACGAGCAGTACTTC.

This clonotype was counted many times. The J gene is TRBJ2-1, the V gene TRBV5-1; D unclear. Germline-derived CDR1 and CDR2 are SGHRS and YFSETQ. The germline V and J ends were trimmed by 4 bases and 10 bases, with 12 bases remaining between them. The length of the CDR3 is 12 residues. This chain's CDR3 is CASSIGGREQFF. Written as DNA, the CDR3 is TGCGCCAGCAGCATTGGCGGACGGGAGCAGTTCTTC.

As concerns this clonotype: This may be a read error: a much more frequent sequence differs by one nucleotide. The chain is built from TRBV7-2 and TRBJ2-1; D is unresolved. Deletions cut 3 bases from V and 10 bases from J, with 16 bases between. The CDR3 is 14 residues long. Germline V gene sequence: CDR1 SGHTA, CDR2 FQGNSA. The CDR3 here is CASSFVPATDEQFF. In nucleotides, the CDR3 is TGTGCCAGCAGCTTCGTCCCCGCAACAGACGAGCAGTTCTTC.

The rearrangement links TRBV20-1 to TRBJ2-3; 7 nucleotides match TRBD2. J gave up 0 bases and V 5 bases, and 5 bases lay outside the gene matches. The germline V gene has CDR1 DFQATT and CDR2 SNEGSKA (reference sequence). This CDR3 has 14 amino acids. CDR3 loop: CSALSGLSTDTQYF. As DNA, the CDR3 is TGCAGTGCTCTTAGCGGGCTAAGCACAGATACGCAGTATTTT.

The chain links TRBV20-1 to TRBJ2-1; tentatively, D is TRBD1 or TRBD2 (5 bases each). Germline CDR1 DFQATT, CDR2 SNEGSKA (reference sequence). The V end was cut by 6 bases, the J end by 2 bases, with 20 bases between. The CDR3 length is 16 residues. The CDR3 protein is CSAPGLGLSAYNEQFF. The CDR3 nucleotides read TGCAGTGCCCCGGGATTGGGGCTTAGCGCCTACAATGAGCAGTTCTTC.

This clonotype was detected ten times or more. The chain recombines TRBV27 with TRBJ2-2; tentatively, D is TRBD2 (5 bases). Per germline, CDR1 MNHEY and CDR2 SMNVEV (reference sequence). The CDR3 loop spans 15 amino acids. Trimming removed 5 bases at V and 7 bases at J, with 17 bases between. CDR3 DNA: TGTGCCAGCAGTAGGGAGATCGGGATTGTCGGGGAGCTGTTTTTT. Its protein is CASSREIGIVGELFF.

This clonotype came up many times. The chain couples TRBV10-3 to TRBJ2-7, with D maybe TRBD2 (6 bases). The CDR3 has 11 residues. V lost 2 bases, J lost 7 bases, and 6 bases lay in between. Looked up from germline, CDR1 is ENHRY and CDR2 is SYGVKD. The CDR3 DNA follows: TGTGCCATCAGTGAGGGGGGGGAGCAGTACTTC. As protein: CAISEGGEQYF.